The following is a T cell receptor (beta chain) sequence with its context. Its antigen specificity is not known. No per-base quality is available; no much larger clone lies one base away. CDR1 and CDR2, looked up from the germline V gene (reference sequence), are LGHDT and YNNKEL. Spanning cysteine to phenylalanine, the CDR3 consists of 13 amino acids. Only the CDR3 part of the read is kept: 39 bases, read in frame from the first base. Trimming takes 4 bases from V and 1 base from J, and the germline ends sit 8 bases apart. Whole blood was collected in K2EDTA tubes by collaborating institutions according to the institutions' own protocols. For TCRbeta analysis, collaborators shipped samples in one of three forms: frozen whole blood, isolated PBMCs, or DNA extracted from either of those sample types. This sample is part of a study of blood T cell repertoires in COVID-19 (dated by TCRdb to 2018 to 2020). Notes on the research overall: Collaborator samples came from the United States, Italy and Spain and covered acute and convalescent phases of COVID-19. The repertoires were made available in a free public database intended to serve as a resource for research on the immune response to SARS-CoV-2. The material from the prospective study consisted of cDNA or gDNA derived from T cells, B-cell-depleted T cells, or PBMCs. HLA class I and class II types, where available, came from metadata supplied by the sample provider rather than from assay-based typing. Subjects who had been exposed to COVID-19, were actively infected with it, or had recovered from it provided the deeply sampled blood TCRbeta repertoires that made up the dataset. The sample metadata nearly always contained a de-identified subject ID, COVID-19 status, age in years and sex. The samples were drawn from the first 160 participants of the ongoing ImmuneRACE study and from roughly 1,300 subjects provided by 6 global collaborators. Overall results and qualifications from the work: The quantity of clinical and demographic metadata differed by source and by participant and was supplied without curation.

TCRbeta CDR3 regions were amplified from genomic DNA by means of the immunoSEQ Assay, a bias-controlled multiplex PCR. On the study's bioinformatics: The number of nucleated cells in each sample was estimated by amplification of reference gene primers within the assay. Sequence reads were collapsed and filtered to measure the absolute abundance of every unique TCRbeta CDR3 rearrangement. Productive Simpson clonality was computed per sample as the square root of Simpson's diversity index over productive rearrangements. TCRdb retrieved this table from immuneACCESS and kept in-frame rearrangements only. Not all clones are present; in checked studies, unresolved V genes account for under half, and no reason is known for the remainder. V and J calls and clone size come straight from that table; D and trimming were deduced from the DNA. The sample table shows fewer than 250,000 clones, and 84% are seen once. The ten largest clones add up to about 20% of the sample.

Sequenced input: peripheral blood. This receptor was identified in a man aged 30 to 45 with active or convalescent COVID-19. The receptor chain draws on TRBV3-1 (or the pseudogene TRBV3-2) and TRBJ2-7; the D gene is perhaps TRBD2, from 6 matching bases. The DNA reads TGTGCCAGCAGCCTCGGAGGGTCCTACGAGCAGTACTTC. Its protein product is CASSLGGSYEQYF.